The TCR beta chain described here comes from a study of blood T cell repertoires in COVID-19. Study information: Samples taken during acute and convalescent COVID-19 were collected in the United States, Italy and Spain. The cDNA or gDNA used as material had been derived from T cells, B-cell-depleted T cells, or PBMCs.

The authors' processing: Reference gene primer amplification in the assay estimated nucleated cell counts. Clones were read by immunoSEQ multiplex PCR, and TCRdb kept only the in-frame ones, dropping some. V and J calls and clone size are given by that table; D and trimming were obtained from the DNA. The sample lists fewer than 200,000 clones; approximately 74% were seen once. CDR3 length equals 13 residues. Trimming took off 1 base at V and 2 bases at J, with 5 bases between the two ends. A note on this clone: This sample includes further DNA sequences coding for the same CDR3.

This TCR came from a woman older than 75 with acute or convalescent COVID-19. The sample was peripheral blood. The chain uses TRBV12-3 or TRBV12-4 and TRBJ1-2; D is undetermined. The chain's CDR3 is CASSLGQNYGYTF. DNA of the CDR3: TGTGCCAGCAGTTTAGGGCAGAACTATGGCTACACCTTC.